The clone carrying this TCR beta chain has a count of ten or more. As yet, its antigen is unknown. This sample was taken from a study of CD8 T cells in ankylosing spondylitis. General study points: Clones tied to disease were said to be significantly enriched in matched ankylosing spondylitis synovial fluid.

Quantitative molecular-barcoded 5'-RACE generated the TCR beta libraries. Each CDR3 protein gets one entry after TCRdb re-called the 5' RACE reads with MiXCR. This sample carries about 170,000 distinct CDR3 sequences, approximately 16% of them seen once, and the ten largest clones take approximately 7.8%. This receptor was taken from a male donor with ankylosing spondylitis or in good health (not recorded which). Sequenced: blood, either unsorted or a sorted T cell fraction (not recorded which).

The CDR3 protein is CASGTGQGQPQHF. The DNA for the CDR3 is TGCGCCAGCGGGACAGGACAAGGCCAGCCCCAGCATTTT. The rearrangement links TRBV10-2 to TRBJ1-5; the match to TRBD1 covers 8 bases. The CDR3 is 13 residues long. CDR1 WSHSY and CDR2 SAAADI come from the germline V gene. The ends lost 8 bases at V and 7 bases at J; junction bases unmatched: 7.